This TCR beta chain was retrieved from a study of technical replicates of blood from a handful of donors. The CDR3 sequence is 15 residues long. Unmatched junction bases numbered 12, after V lost 7 bases and J lost 8 bases. Germline V gene sequence: CDR1 MNHNY, CDR2 SVGAGI (reference sequence). Profiling relied on immunoSEQ multiplex PCR, and the TCRdb table lists in-frame clones only, not all of them. The sample carries under 75,000 clones, 90% to 95% recorded once. The receptor was derived from a human donor in good health. Sequencing was done on a sample of T cells isolated from PBMCs. V usage is TRBV6-6 and J usage is TRBJ1-4, with TRBD1 matching 8 bases. The CDR3 sequence is CASTPSQGALEKLFF. For the CDR3, the DNA is TGTGCCAGCACTCCTAGTCAGGGGGCGTTAGAAAAACTGTTTTTT.